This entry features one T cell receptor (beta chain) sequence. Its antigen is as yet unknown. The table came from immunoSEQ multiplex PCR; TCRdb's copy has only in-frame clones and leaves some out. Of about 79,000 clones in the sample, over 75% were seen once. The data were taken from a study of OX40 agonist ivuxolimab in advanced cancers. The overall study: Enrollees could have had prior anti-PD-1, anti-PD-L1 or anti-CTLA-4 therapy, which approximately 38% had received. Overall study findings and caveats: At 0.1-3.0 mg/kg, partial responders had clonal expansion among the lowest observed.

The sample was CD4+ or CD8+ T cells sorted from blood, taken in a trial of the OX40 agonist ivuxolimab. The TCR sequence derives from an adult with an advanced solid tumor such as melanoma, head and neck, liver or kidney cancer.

The CDR3 protein is CASSLDGSGRPNTGELFF. CDR3 sequence (DNA): TGCGCCAGCAGCTTGGATGGTAGCGGGAGGCCGAACACCGGGGAGCTGTTTTTT. This chain links TRBV5-1 with TRBJ2-2; 10 bases agree with TRBD2. Trimming cost V 0 bases and J 0 bases; bases outside gene matches: 5. CDR3 length: 18 amino acids. Germline V gives CDR1 SGHRS, CDR2 YFSETQ.